This T cell receptor beta chain was obtained from a study of blood T cell repertoires in COVID-19. Study in general: Collection of acute and convalescent COVID-19 samples took place in the United States, Italy and Spain.

Germline CDR1 reads SGDLS; CDR2 reads YYNGEE. Trimming took off 2 bases at V and 4 bases at J, with 7 bases between the two ends. The CDR3 spans 12 residues. Sequencing was performed with immunoSEQ multiplex PCR; in TCRdb, only in-frame clones are kept and a portion is missing. The table records about 210,000 clones, approximately 90% of them present only once. This chain joins TRBV9 and TRBJ2-7, with D possibly TRBD2 on 6 matching bases. The TCR was taken from a man in his thirties or forties with acute or convalescent COVID-19. Input material: peripheral blood. The CDR3 nucleotides are TGTGCCAGCAGCGTGGAGGGGTACGAGCAGTACTTC. Protein sequence: CASSVEGYEQYF. The whole variable domain, filled in from reference TRBV9 and TRBJ2-7, reads DSGVTQTPKHLITATGQRVTLRCSPRSGDLSVYWYQQSLDQGLQFLIQYYNGEERAKGNILERFSAQQFPDLHSELNLSSLELGDSALYFCASSVEGYEQYFGPGTRLTVT.